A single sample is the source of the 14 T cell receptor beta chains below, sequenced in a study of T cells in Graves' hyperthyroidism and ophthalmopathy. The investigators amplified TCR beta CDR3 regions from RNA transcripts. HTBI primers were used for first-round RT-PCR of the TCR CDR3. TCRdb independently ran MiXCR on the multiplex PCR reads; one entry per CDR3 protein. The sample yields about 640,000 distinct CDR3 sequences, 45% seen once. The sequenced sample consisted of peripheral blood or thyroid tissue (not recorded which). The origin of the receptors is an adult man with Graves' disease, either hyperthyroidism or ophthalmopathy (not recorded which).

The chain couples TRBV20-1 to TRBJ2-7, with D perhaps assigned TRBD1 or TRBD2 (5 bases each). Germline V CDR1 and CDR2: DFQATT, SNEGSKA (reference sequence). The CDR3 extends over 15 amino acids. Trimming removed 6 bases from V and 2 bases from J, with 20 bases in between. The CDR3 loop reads CSAKEGWEPAYEQYF. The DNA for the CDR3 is TGCAGTGCGAAAGAGGGGTGGGAGCCAGCCTACGAGCAGTACTTC.

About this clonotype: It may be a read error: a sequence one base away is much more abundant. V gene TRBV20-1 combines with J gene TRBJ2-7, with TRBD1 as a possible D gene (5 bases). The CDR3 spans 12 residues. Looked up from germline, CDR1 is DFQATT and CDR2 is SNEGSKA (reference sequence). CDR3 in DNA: TGCAGTGCTAGGGACATCTCCTACGAGCAGCACTTC. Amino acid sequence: CSARDISYEQHF.

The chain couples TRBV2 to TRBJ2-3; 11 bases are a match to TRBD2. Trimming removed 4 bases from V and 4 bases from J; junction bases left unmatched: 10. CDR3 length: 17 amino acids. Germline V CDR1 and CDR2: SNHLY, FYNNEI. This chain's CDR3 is CASSGVAGGPFADTQYF. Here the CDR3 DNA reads TGTGCCAGCAGTGGCGTAGCGGGGGGGCCGTTCGCAGATACGCAGTATTTT.

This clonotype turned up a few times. CDR3 region: CSAVQGLAGVSYEQYF. The CDR3 coding sequence is TGCAGTGCTGTACAGGGACTAGCGGGAGTTTCCTACGAGCAGTACTTC. The chain employs TRBV20-1 and TRBJ2-5; the match to TRBD2 covers 14 bases. The better agreement between TRBJ2-7 and the DNA end casts doubt on the J call. Germline V lookup: CDR1 DFQATT, CDR2 SNEGSKA (reference sequence). This CDR3 contains 16 residues.

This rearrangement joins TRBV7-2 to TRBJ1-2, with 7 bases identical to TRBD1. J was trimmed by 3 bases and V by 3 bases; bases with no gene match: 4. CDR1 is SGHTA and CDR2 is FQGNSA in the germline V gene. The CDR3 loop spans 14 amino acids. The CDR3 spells CASSLEGADYGYTF. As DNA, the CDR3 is TGTGCCAGCAGCTTGGAGGGGGCTGACTATGGCTACACCTTC.

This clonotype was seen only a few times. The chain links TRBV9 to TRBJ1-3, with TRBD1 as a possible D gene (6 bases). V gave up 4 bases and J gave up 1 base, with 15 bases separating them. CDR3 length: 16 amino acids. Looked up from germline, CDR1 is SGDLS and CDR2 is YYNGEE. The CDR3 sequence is CASSNGQTSSGNTIYF. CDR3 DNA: TGTGCCAGCAGCAACGGACAGACCTCTTCTGGAAACACCATATATTTT. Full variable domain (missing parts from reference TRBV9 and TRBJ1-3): DSGVTQTPKHLITATGQRVTLRCSPRSGDLSVYWYQQSLDQGLQFLIQYYNGEERAKGNILERFSAQQFPDLHSELNLSSLELGDSALYFCASSNGQTSSGNTIYFGEGSWLTVV.

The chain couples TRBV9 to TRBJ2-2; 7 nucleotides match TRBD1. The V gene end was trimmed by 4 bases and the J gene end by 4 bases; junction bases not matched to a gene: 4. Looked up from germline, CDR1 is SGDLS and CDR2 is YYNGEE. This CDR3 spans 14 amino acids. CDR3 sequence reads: CASSSGQSTGELFF. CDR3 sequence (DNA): TGTGCCAGCAGCTCGGGACAGAGCACCGGGGAGCTGTTTTTT.

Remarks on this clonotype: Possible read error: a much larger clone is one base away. In nucleotides, the CDR3 is TGTGCCAGCAGTAGGACAGTCTATGGCTACACCTTC. It codes for CASSRTVYGYTF. The chain uses TRBV14 and TRBJ1-2, with D tentatively TRBD1 (6 bases). The CDR3 covers 12 residues. The germline gives CDR1 SGHDN, CDR2 FVKESK. V was pared by 6 bases and J by 4 bases, with 9 bases between.

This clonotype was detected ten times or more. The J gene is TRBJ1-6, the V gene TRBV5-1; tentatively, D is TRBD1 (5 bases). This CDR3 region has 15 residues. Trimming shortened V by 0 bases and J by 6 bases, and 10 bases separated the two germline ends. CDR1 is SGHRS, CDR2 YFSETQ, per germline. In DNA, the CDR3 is TGCGCCAGCAGCTTGGAAGACAGCAGTAATTCACCCCTCCACTTT. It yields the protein CASSLEDSSNSPLHF.

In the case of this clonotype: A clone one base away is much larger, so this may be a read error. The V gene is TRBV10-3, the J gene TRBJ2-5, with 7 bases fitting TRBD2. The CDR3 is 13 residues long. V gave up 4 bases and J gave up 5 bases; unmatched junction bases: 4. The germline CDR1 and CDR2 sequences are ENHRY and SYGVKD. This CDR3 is CAISGRGGETQYF. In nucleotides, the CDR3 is TGTGCCATCAGTGGCCGGGGAGGGGAGACCCAGTACTTC.

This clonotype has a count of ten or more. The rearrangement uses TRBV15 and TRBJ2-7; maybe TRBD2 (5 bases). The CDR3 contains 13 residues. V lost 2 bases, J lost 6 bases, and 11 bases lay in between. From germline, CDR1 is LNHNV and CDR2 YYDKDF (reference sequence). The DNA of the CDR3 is TGTGCCACCAGCAGACTAGCCCCCAGCGAGCAGTACTTC. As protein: CATSRLAPSEQYF.

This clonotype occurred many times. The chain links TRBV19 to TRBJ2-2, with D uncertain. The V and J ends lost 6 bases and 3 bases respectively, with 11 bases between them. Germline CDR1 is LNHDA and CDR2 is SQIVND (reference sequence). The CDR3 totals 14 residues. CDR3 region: CASRGSRDTGELFF. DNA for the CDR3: TGTGCCAGTAGGGGTAGCAGAGACACCGGGGAGCTGTTTTTT.

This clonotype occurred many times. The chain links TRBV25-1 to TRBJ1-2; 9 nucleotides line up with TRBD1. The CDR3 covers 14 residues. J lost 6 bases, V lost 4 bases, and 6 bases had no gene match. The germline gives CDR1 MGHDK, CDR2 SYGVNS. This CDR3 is CASSGPTGGDGYTF. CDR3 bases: TGTGCCAGCAGTGGACCGACAGGGGGGGATGGCTACACCTTC.

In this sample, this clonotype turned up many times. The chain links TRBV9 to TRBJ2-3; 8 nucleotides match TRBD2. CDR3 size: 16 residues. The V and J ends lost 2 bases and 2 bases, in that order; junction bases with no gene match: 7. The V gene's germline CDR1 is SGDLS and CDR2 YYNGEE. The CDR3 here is CASSVGLAGVTDTQYF. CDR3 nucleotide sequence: TGTGCCAGCAGCGTGGGCCTAGCGGGTGTCACAGATACGCAGTATTTT.